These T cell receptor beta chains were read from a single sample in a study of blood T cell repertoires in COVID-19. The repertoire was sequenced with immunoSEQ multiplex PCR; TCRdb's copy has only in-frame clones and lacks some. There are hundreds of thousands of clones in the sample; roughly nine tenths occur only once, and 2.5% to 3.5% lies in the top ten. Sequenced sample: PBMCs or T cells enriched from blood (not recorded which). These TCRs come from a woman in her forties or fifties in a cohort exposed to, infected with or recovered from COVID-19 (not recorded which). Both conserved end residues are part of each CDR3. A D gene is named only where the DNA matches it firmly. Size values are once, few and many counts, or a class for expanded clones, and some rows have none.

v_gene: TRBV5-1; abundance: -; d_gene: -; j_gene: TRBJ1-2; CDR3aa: CASSLEAANYGYTF; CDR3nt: TGCGCCAGCAGCTTGGAGGCGGCTAACTATGGCTACACCTTC
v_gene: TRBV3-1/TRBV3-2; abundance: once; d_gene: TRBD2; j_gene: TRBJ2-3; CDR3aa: CASSPQSGGSLDTQYF; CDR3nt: TGTGCCAGCAGCCCCCAGTCGGGGGGGAGTCTGGATACGCAGTATTTT
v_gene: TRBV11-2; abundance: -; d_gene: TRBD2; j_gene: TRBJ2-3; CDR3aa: CASSPRGGSDTQYF; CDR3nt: TGTGCCAGCAGCCCACGGGGGGGCTCAGATACGCAGTATTTT
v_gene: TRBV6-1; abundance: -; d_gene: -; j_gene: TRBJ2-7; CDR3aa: CASSERASYEQYF; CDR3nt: TGTGCCAGCAGTGAGCGGGCGAGCTACGAGCAGTACTTC
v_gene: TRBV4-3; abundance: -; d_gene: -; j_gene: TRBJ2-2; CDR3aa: CASSLRQVIGELFF; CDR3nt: TGCGCCAGCAGCCTGCGACAGGTTATCGGGGAGCTGTTTTTT
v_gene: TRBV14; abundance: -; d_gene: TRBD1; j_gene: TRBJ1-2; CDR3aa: CASSQSGTVSYGYTF; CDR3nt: TGTGCCAGCAGCCAGTCCGGGACAGTCAGCTATGGCTACACCTTC
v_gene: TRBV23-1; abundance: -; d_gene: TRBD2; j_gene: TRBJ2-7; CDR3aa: CASSQWEGKRRYEQYF; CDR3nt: TGCGCCAGCAGTCAATGGGAGGGGAAGAGGCGCTACGAGCAGTACTTC
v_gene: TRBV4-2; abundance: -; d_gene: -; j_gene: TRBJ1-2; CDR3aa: CASSQAPGENSYGYTF; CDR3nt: TGTGCCAGCAGCCAAGCTCCGGGGGAAAATTCCTATGGCTACACCTTC
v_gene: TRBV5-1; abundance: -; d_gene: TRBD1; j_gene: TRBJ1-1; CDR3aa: CASSQGTDNTEAFF; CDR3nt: TGCGCCAGCAGCCAGGGGACAGATAACACTGAAGCTTTCTTT
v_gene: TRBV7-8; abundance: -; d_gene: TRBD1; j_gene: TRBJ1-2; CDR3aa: CASSLARTGAYGYTF; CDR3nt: TGTGCCAGCAGCTTAGCTAGGACAGGGGCCTATGGCTACACCTTC
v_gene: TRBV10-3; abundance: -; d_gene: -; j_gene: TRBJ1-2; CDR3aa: CAISGESNYGYTF; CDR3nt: TGTGCCATCAGTGGGGAGTCTAACTATGGCTACACCTTC
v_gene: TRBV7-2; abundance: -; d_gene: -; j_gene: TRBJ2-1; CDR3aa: CASSPSGRRNNEQFF; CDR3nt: TGTGCCAGCAGCCCAAGCGGGCGACGTAACAATGAGCAGTTCTTC
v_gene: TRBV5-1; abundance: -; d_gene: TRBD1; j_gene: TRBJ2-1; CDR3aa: CASSAGTGANNEQFF; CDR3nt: TGCGCCAGCAGCGCCGGGACAGGGGCGAACAATGAGCAGTTCTTC
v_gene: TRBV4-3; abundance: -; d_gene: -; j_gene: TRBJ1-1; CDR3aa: CASSHFKISGAFEAFF; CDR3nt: TGCGCCAGCAGCCATTTTAAGATAAGCGGTGCTTTTGAAGCTTTCTTT
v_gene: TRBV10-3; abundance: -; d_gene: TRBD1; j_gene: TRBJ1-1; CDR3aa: CAISEGQGSRLGTEAFF; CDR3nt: TGTGCCATCAGTGAGGGACAGGGGAGTAGGCTTGGCACTGAAGCTTTCTTT
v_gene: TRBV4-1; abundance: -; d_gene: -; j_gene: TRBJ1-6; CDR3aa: CASSQDRDAGRYSPLHF; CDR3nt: TGCGCCAGCAGCCAAGACCGGGACGCCGGGAGGTATTCACCCCTCCACTTT
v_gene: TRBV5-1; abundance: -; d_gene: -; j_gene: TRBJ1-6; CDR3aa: CASSLAEGFNSPLHF; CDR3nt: TGCGCCAGCAGCTTGGCGGAGGGTTTCAATTCACCCCTCCACTTT
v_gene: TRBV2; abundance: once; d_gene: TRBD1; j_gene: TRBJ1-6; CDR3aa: CASRGTGYNSPLHF; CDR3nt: TGTGCCAGCCGCGGGACAGGGTATAATTCACCCCTCCACTTT
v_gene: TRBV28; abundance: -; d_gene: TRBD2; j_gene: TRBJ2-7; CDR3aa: CASSLVGRGLDEQYF; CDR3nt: TGTGCCAGCAGTTTGGTTGGGCGGGGGTTGGACGAGCAGTACTTC
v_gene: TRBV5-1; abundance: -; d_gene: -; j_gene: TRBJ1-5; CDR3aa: CASSLDSNQPQHF; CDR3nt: TGCGCCAGCAGCCTAGACAGTAATCAGCCCCAGCATTTT
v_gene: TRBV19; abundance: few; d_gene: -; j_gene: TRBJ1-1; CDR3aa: CASARTARNTEAFF; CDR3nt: TGTGCCTCAGCGAGGACAGCGAGAAACACTGAAGCTTTCTTT
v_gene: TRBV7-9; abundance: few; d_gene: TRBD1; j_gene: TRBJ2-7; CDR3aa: CASSSLTGGFYEQYF; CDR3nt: TGTGCCAGCAGCTCATTGACAGGGGGCTTCTACGAGCAGTACTTC
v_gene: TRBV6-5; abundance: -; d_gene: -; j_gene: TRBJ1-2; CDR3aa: CASSPGGGSNYGYTF; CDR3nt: TGTGCCAGCAGCCCCGGGGGAGGCAGTAACTATGGCTACACCTTC
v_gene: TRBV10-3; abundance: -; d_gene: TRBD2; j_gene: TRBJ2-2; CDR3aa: CAISSGGPGELFF; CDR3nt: TGTGCCATTTCTAGCGGGGGCCCCGGGGAGCTGTTTTTT
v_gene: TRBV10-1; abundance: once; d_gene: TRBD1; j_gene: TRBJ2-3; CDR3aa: CASSESGQTRDTQYF; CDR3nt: TGCGCCAGCAGTGAGTCGGGACAGACCAGAGATACGCAGTATTTT
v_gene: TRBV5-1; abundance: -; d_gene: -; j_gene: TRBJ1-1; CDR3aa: CASSLRTAMNTEAFF; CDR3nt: TGCGCCAGCAGCTTGCGGACAGCTATGAACACTGAAGCTTTCTTT
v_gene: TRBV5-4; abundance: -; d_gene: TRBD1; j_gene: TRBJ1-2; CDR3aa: CASSVGQGLYGYTF; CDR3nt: TGTGCCAGCAGCGTGGGACAGGGGTTGTATGGCTACACCTTC
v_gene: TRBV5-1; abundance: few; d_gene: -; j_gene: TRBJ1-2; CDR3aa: CATQPGGANYGYTF; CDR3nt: TGCGCCACCCAGCCAGGAGGGGCGAACTATGGCTACACCTTC
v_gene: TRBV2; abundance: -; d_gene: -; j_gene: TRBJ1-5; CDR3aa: CASQKEIGKPQHF; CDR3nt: TGTGCCAGCCAGAAGGAGATAGGTAAGCCCCAGCATTTT
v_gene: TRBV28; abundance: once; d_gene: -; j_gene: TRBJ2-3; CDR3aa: CASSLEGVGSDTQYF; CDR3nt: TGTGCCAGCAGTTTGGAGGGTGTGGGTTCAGATACGCAGTATTTT
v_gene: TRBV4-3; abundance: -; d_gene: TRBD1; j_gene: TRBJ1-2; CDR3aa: CASSPSTGTGYGYTF; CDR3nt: TGCGCCAGCAGCCCGTCCACCGGGACAGGGTACGGCTACACCTTC
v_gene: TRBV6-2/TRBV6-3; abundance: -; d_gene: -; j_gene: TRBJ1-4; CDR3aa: CASSTSRATNEKLFF; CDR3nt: TGTGCCAGCAGTACCTCCAGGGCAACTAATGAAAAACTGTTTTTT
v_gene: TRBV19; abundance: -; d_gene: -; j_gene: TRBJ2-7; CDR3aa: CASSIISGSSYEQYF; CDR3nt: TGTGCCAGTAGTATAATCTCCGGGAGCTCCTACGAGCAGTACTTC
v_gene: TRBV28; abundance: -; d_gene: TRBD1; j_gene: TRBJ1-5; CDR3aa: CASSLGTGDNQPQHF; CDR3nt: TGTGCCAGCAGTTTGGGGACAGGGGACAATCAGCCCCAGCATTTT
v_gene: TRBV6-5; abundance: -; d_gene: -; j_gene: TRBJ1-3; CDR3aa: CASSYSGPGGDTIYF; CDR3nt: TGTGCCAGCAGTTACTCGGGCCCAGGAGGGGACACCATATATTTT
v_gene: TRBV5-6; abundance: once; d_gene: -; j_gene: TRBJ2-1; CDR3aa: CASSSGLHNEQFF; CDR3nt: TGTGCCAGCAGCTCGGGACTCCACAATGAGCAGTTCTTC
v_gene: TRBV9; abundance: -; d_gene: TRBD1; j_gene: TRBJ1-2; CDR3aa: CASSGTGQGENNYGYTF; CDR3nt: TGTGCCAGCAGCGGGACGGGACAGGGCGAGAACAACTATGGCTACACCTTC
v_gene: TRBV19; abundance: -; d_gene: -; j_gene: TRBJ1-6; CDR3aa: CASSIDGGLNSPLHF; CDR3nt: TGTGCCAGTAGTATTGACGGGGGACTAAATTCACCCCTCCACTTT
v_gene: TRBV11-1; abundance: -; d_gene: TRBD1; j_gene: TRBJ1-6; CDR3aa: CASSLTRGKGSPLHF; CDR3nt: TGTGCCAGCAGCTTGACCAGGGGGAAAGGCTCACCCCTCCACTTT
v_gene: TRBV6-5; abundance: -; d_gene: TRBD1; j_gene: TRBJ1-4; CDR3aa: CASRGFHRGEKLFF; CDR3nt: TGTGCCAGCAGGGGCTTCCACAGGGGTGAAAAACTGTTTTTT
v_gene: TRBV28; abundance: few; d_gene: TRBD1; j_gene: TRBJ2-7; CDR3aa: CASSFPWQGVQEQYF; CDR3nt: TGTGCCAGCAGTTTCCCCTGGCAGGGGGTCCAGGAGCAGTACTTC
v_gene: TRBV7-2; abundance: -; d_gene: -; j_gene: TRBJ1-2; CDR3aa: CASSFLQAVGYTF; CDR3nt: TGTGCCAGCAGCTTTTTACAGGCGGTCGGCTACACCTTC
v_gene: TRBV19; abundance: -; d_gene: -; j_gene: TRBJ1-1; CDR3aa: CASSNRRQLNTEAFF; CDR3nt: TGTGCCAGTAGCAATCGCCGACAGTTGAACACTGAAGCTTTCTTT
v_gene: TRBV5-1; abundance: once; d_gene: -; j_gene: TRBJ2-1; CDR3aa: CASSREKSSYNEQFF; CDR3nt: TGCGCCAGCAGCAGGGAGAAAAGCTCCTACAATGAGCAGTTCTTC
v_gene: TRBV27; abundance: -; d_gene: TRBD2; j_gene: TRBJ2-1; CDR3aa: CASRVQVSGGGEQFF; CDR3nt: TGTGCCAGCAGAGTCCAGGTTAGCGGGGGAGGGGAGCAGTTCTTC
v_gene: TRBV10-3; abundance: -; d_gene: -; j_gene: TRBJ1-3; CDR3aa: CAISELVPGNTIYF; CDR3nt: TGTGCCATCAGTGAGTTAGTCCCTGGAAACACCATATATTTT
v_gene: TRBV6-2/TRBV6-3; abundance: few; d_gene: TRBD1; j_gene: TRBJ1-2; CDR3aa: CASSSWTGGDYGYTF; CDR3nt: TGTGCCAGCAGTTCCTGGACAGGGGGGGACTATGGCTACACCTTC
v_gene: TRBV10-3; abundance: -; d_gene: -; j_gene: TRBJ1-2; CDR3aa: CAISRDANYGYTF; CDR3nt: TGTGCCATCAGCCGGGATGCTAACTATGGCTACACCTTC
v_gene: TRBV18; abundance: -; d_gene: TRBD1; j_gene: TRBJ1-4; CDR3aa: CASSSLPGQVNEKLFF; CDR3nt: TGTGCCAGCTCATCACTTCCGGGACAGGTTAATGAAAAACTGTTTTTT
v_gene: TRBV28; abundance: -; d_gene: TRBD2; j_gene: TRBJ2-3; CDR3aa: CASSLGERGRTDTQYF; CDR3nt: TGTGCCAGCAGTTTAGGTGAGCGGGGTCGCACAGATACGCAGTATTTT
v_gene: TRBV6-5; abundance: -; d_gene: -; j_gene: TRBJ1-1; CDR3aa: CASSYEGRAEAFF; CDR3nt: TGTGCCAGCAGTTACGAGGGGAGGGCTGAAGCTTTCTTT
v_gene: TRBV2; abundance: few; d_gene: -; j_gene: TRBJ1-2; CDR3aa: CASSDAVYGYTF; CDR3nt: TGTGCCAGCAGTGACGCAGTCTATGGCTACACCTTC